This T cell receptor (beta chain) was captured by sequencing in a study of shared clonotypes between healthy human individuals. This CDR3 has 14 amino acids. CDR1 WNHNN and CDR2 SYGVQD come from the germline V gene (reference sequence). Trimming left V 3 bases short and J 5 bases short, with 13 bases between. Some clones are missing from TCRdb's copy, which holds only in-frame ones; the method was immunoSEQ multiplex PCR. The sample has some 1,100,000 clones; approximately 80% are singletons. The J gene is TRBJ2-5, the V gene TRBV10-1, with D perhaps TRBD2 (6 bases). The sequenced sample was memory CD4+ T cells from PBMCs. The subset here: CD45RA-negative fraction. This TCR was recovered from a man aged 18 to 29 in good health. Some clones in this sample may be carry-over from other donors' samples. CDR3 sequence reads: CASSDGGAGETQYF. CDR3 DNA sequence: TGCGCCAGCAGTGATGGAGGGGCAGGGGAGACCCAGTACTTC.